These 20 T cell receptor beta chains were sequenced from one sample in a study of prognosis after radiotherapy for stage I lung cancer. Genomic DNA was the source, and TCR beta CDR3 was amplified from it by two-round multiplex PCR. Each TRBV and TRBJ gene had its own primer in the first PCR round. One entry per CDR3 protein, called by TCRdb with MiXCR from the multiplex PCR reads. Of more than 10,000 distinct CDR3 sequences in the sample, around a third were seen once. Sequencing was performed on PBMCs, taken before or after stereotactic body radiation therapy (not recorded which). The source is a donor aged 50 or older with non-small cell lung cancer.

There are a few counts of this clonotype. DNA of the CDR3: TGCAGTGCTAGAGACGGACAGGTTGGTTCACCCCTCCACTTT. It encodes CSARDGQVGSPLHF. The chain uses TRBV20-1 and TRBJ1-6; 7 nucleotides line up with TRBD1. V lost 0 bases and J lost 9; bases outside the gene matches: 5. Germline V gene lookup returns CDR1 DFQATT and CDR2 SNEGSKA (reference sequence). The CDR3 is made up of 14 amino acids.

In its sample, this clonotype was seen many times. This CDR3 reads CASSLGLAGAEQFF. The CDR3 nucleotides are TGTGCCAGCAGCTTAGGACTAGCGGGAGCTGAGCAGTTCTTC. This sequence joins TRBV7-3 and TRBJ2-1, with TRBD2 matching 13 bases. CDR1 SGHTA and CDR2 FQGTGA come from the germline V gene. This CDR3 contains 14 residues. The junction had 1 base not matched to a gene; V was cut back by 2 bases and J by 9 bases.

On this clonotype itself: At one of its ends the junction is not consistent with the germline gene, which may arise from a read error. The gene calls are TRBV11-2 and TRBJ2-7; the D gene is possibly TRBD2 (6 bases). The CDR3 is made up of 14 amino acids. Germline V CDR1 and CDR2: SGHAT, FQNNGV. The DNA of the CDR3 is TGTGCCAGCAGCTTAGGTTGGGACTCCCACGAGCAGTACTTC. The encoded protein is CASSLGWDSHEQYF.

This clonotype has ten or more counts. This sequence joins TRBV7-3 and TRBJ2-1; TRBD2 aligns across 9 bases. V was pared by 1 base and J by 0 bases, with 7 bases of the junction left unmatched. CDR1 is SGHTA and CDR2 is FQGTGA in the germline V gene. The CDR3 length is 18 residues. The CDR3: CASSLIRGSGSSYNEQFF. The CDR3 bases are TGTGCCAGCAGCTTAATACGAGGTAGCGGGAGCTCCTACAATGAGCAGTTCTTC.

This clonotype showed up just a few times. This sequence joins TRBV5-1 and TRBJ2-7; TRBD1 aligns across 7 bases. Trimming removed 4 bases from V and 6 bases from J; junction bases left unmatched: 7. This CDR3 has 13 residues. Germline V gives CDR1 SGHRS, CDR2 YFSETQ. CDR3 bases: TGCGCCAGCAGCCCGCCGAGGGGGCTCGAGCAGTACTTC. Encoded protein: CASSPPRGLEQYF.

There are many counts of this clonotype. The rearrangement links TRBV9 to TRBJ2-2, with D hard to call. Trimming left V 0 bases short and J 0 bases short, with 9 bases between. This CDR3 has 16 residues. Looked up from germline, CDR1 is SGDLS and CDR2 is YYNGEE. CDR3 bases: TGTGCCAGCAGCGTAGCTTTCGGTACGAACACCGGGGAGCTGTTTTTT. Amino acids: CASSVAFGTNTGELFF. The full variable domain, with the rest looked up from reference TRBV9 and TRBJ2-2, is DSGVTQTPKHLITATGQRVTLRCSPRSGDLSVYWYQQSLDQGLQFLIQYYNGEERAKGNILERFSAQQFPDLHSELNLSSLELGDSALYFCASSVAFGTNTGELFFGEGSRLTVL.

This clonotype was observed at least ten times. V usage is TRBV7-2 and J usage is TRBJ2-3; D is uncertain. Trimming removed 5 bases from V and 5 bases from J, with 11 bases in between. The CDR3 runs to 13 residues. Germline V gene lookup returns CDR1 SGHTA and CDR2 FQGNSA. The CDR3 region has the DNA TGTGCCAGCAGCACATATGGCCAAGATACGCAGTATTTT. This sequence encodes CASSTYGQDTQYF.

Concerning this clonotype: One end of the junction does not line up with germline, which may come from a read error. V gene TRBV6-1 combines with J gene TRBJ2-7; 11 positions match TRBD2. The CDR3 sequence is 16 residues long. Germline V gene data show CDR1 as MNHNS and CDR2 as SASEGT. The CDR3 loop reads CASSILAGVETYVQYF. The DNA of the CDR3 is TGTGCCAGCAGCATACTAGCGGGAGTAGAGACCTACGTGCAGTACTTC.

Points on this clonotype: A far larger clone is a single base away, which makes a read error likely. The chain links TRBV12-3 or TRBV12-4 to TRBJ2-5; 10 positions agree with TRBD2. TRBJ2-1 matches the DNA end more closely, so the J call is doubtful. The length of the CDR3 is 16 residues. In nucleotides, the CDR3 is TGTGCCAGCAGCGGAGAACAACTAGCGGGATACAATGAGCAGTTCTTC. Its translation is CASSGEQLAGYNEQFF.

This clonotype has a count of ten or more. This chain links TRBV20-1 with TRBJ2-2; 8 nucleotides match TRBD1. CDR1 and CDR2 from the germline V gene are DFQATT and SNEGSKA (reference sequence). The trim removed 6 bases at V and 0 bases at J, leaving 6 bases unmatched. This CDR3 has 15 residues. The DNA of the CDR3 is TGCAGTGCGCCCCGACAGGGGTCGAACACCGGGGAGCTGTTTTTT. Translating it yields CSAPRQGSNTGELFF.

This chain connects TRBV7-6 to TRBJ2-1; possible D gene TRBD2, 6 bases. CDR1 SGHVS and CDR2 FNYEAQ come from the germline V gene. Trimming shortened V by 1 base and J by 4 bases, and 11 bases separated the two germline ends. This CDR3 region has 15 residues. The CDR3 spells CASSLGGAEYNEQFF. In DNA, the CDR3 is TGTGCCAGCAGCTTAGGCGGGGCGGAATACAATGAGCAGTTCTTC.

Details on this clonotype: The likely explanation is a read error, given a far larger clone one base away. The chain has TRBV6-6 and TRBJ1-1; D remains unclear. V lost 0 bases to trimming and J lost 5 bases, with 7 bases between them. The CDR3 is 13 residues long. In germline, CDR1 is MNHNY, CDR2 SVGAGI (reference sequence). DNA for the CDR3: TGTGCCAGCAGTTACTCGGGTGTTACTGAAGCTTTCTTT. The encoded protein is CASSYSGVTEAFF.

This chain uses TRBV20-1 with TRBJ1-6; the D is unclear. CDR1 is DFQATT, CDR2 SNEGSKA, per germline (reference sequence). The V and J ends lost 1 base and 7 bases respectively, with 11 bases between them. This CDR3 comprises 14 residues. The CDR3 DNA is TGCAGTGCTAGAGGAGGGTCGGAAAATTCACCCCTCCACTTT. It encodes CSARGGSENSPLHF.

This clonotype was recorded many times. As DNA, the CDR3 is TGTGCCAGCTCACCTGATAGCTACTACACCTTC. Translation gives CASSPDSYYTF. V usage is TRBV18 and J usage is TRBJ1-2; D remains unclear. Looked up from germline, CDR1 is KGHSH and CDR2 is LQKENI. This CDR3 is built from 11 residues. The ends were cut back, 3 bases at V and 10 bases at J, with 9 bases in the middle.

The V gene is TRBV27, the J gene TRBJ1-4; D might be TRBD1 (5 bases). The germline V and J ends were trimmed by 5 bases and 14 bases, with 18 bases remaining between them. Germline loops: CDR1 MNHEY, CDR2 SMNVEV (reference sequence). The CDR3 is 13 residues long. The CDR3 protein is CASSTGQWRGLFF. CDR3 in DNA: TGTGCCAGCAGTACAGGACAATGGAGAGGGCTGTTTTTT.

This clonotype showed up many times. The chain couples TRBV5-4 to TRBJ2-7; TRBD1 or TRBD2 may be the D gene (6 bases each). The CDR3 sequence is 15 residues long. Germline V gene data show CDR1 as SGHNT and CDR2 as YYREEE (reference sequence). The germline V and J ends were trimmed by 0 bases and 0 bases, with 10 bases remaining between them. CDR3 nucleotides: TGTGCCAGCAGCTTGGGAGGGGGGAGCTCCTACGAGCAGTACTTC. This encodes CASSLGGGSSYEQYF.

This clonotype was counted ten times or more. The chain recombines TRBV7-9 with TRBJ2-5, with TRBD2 matching 11 bases. Germline V gene sequence: CDR1 SEHNR, CDR2 FQNEAQ (reference sequence). J lost 1 base, V lost 4 bases, and 2 bases had no gene match. The CDR3 extends over 15 amino acids. CDR3 nucleotide sequence: TGTGCCAGCAGCTCTCTAGCGGGGGGCCAAGAGACCCAGTACTTC. Its translation: CASSSLAGGQETQYF.

This chain links TRBV5-1 with TRBJ2-1; perhaps TRBD2 as D (6 bases). In germline, CDR1 is SGHRS, CDR2 YFSETQ. The CDR3 runs 13 residues. V lost 2 bases to trimming and J lost 10 bases, with 13 bases between them. This CDR3 is CASSLTGSYEQFF. The CDR3 DNA follows: TGCGCCAGCAGCTTAACCGGGAGCTACGAGCAGTTCTTC.

By frequency in the sample, this clonotype is medium-sized (0.01 to 0.1%). This CDR3 reads CASSYDGYNSPLHF. The CDR3 bases are TGTGCCAGCAGTTACGACGGCTATAATTCACCCCTCCACTTT. This chain connects TRBV6-5 to TRBJ1-6, with unresolved D. The CDR3 totals 14 residues. Germline loops: CDR1 MNHEY, CDR2 SVGAGI. The V gene lost 2 bases and the J gene lost 3 bases, with 5 bases spanning the gap.

Regarding this clonotype: Since a much larger clone is just one base distant, this may be a read error. V usage is TRBV5-1 and J usage is TRBJ1-1; tentative D call: TRBD1 (5 bases). CDR1 and CDR2 (germline): SGHRS, YFSETQ. Trimming shortened V by 4 bases and J by 1 base, and 20 bases separated the two germline ends. The CDR3 extends over 17 amino acids. DNA for the CDR3: TGCGCCAGCAGCCCGAGAACCGTACAGGAGCCGAACACTGAAGCTTTCTTT. Its translation: CASSPRTVQEPNTEAFF.